Below are 11 T cell receptor beta chains sequenced from a single sample in a study of OX40 agonist ivuxolimab in advanced cancers. Using immunoSEQ multiplex PCR, the repertoire was profiled, and TCRdb retains in-frame clones only, with some absent. Of tens of thousands of clones in the sample, about 90% were seen once. This material consisted of CD4+ or CD8+ T cells sorted from blood, taken in a trial of the OX40 agonist ivuxolimab. These receptors were obtained from an adult with an advanced solid tumor such as melanoma, head and neck, liver or kidney cancer.

The chain recombines TRBV5-5 with TRBJ2-7; TRBD1 or TRBD2 may be the D gene (5 bases each). The CDR3 spans 13 residues. Between the trimmed V and J ends, which lost 3 bases and 2 bases, there was a span of 9 bases. Germline V gives CDR1 SGHKS, CDR2 YYEKEE (reference sequence). The DNA for the CDR3 is TGTGCCAGCAGCTCGGGACGACCCTACGAGCAGTACTTC. This sequence encodes CASSSGRPYEQYF.

This chain links TRBV7-9 with TRBJ1-6; D is undetermined. The V end lost 2 bases, the J end lost 14 bases, and 13 bases lay between the germline ends. This CDR3 has 13 residues. Looked up from germline, CDR1 is SEHNR and CDR2 is FQNEAQ (reference sequence). The CDR3 sequence: CASSLYVSGALHF. CDR3 DNA sequence: TGTGCCAGCAGCTTATATGTGTCCGGGGCCCTCCACTTT. The full variable domain, in which reference TRBV7-9 and TRBJ1-6 provide the parts outside the CDR3, is DTGVSQNPRHKITKRGQNVTFRCDPISEHNRLYWYRQTLGQGPEFLTYFQNEAQLEKSRLLSDRFSAERPKGSFSTLEIQRTEQGDSAMYLCASSLYVSGALHFGNGTRLTVT.

The CDR3 DNA is TGTGCCAGCTCACCAGGAACAGGGCGAAGCTCTGGGGCCAACGTCCTGACTTTC. Amino acid sequence: CASSPGTGRSSGANVLTF. The V call is TRBV18, the J call TRBJ2-6; D perhaps matches TRBD1 (6 bases). V lost 2 bases to trimming and J lost 0 bases, with 14 bases between them. Looked up from germline, CDR1 is KGHSH and CDR2 is LQKENI. The length of the CDR3 is 18 residues. Together with reference TRBV18 and TRBJ2-6, the CDR3 gives the full variable domain: NAGVMQNPRHLVRRRGQEARLRCSPMKGHSHVYWYRQLPEEGLKFMVYLQKENIIDESGMPKERFSAEFPKEGPSILRIQQVVRGDSAAYFCASSPGTGRSSGANVLTFGAGSRLTVL.

The chain carries TRBV10-3 and TRBJ1-1; TRBD1 might be the D (6 bases). The germline V and J ends were trimmed by 6 bases and 3 bases, with 14 bases remaining between them. Per germline, CDR1 ENHRY and CDR2 SYGVKD. The CDR3 consists of 14 residues. The DNA for the CDR3 is TGTGCCATCAGCATAGGGGGGCAGGACACTGAAGCTTTCTTT. Its protein product is CAISIGGQDTEAFF.

The V gene is TRBV5-1, the J gene TRBJ2-3, with TRBD2 matching over 12 bases. The V gene end was trimmed by 8 bases and the J gene end by 4 bases; junction bases not matched to a gene: 8. The CDR3 consists of 15 residues. The V gene's germline CDR1 is SGHRS and CDR2 YFSETQ. CDR3 protein: CASRSPSGGADTQYF. CDR3 coding DNA: TGCGCCAGTCGGTCCCCTAGCGGGGGGGCAGATACGCAGTATTTT. The full variable domain, rest sourced from reference TRBV5-1 and TRBJ2-3, is KAGVTQTPRYLIKTRGQQVTLSCSPISGHRSVSWYQQTPGQGLQFLFEYFSETQRNKGNFPGRFSGRQFSNSRSEMNVSTLELGDSALYLCASRSPSGGADTQYFGPGTRLTVL.

Only one count was recorded for this clone. The chain has TRBV29-1 and TRBJ1-2, with 8 nucleotides matching TRBD1. The CDR3 has 12 amino acids. V was clipped by 3 bases and J by 8 bases; unmatched bases: 5. CDR1 and CDR2 from the germline V gene are SQVTM and ANQGSEA. The CDR3 is CSVDKGQGGYTF. The DNA of the CDR3 is TGCAGCGTTGACAAAGGACAGGGCGGCTACACCTTC.

The chain recombines TRBV9 with TRBJ1-2; TRBD1 aligns across 8 bases. The germline gives CDR1 SGDLS, CDR2 YYNGEE. The CDR3 is made up of 13 amino acids. V lost 3 bases, J lost 7 bases, and 5 bases stayed unmatched. CDR3 bases: TGTGCCAGCAGCGATCAGGGGGCGTTTGGCTACACCTTC. Amino acid sequence: CASSDQGAFGYTF.

V and J are TRBV19 and TRBJ2-1; D possibly matches TRBD1 or TRBD2 (5 bases each). Trimming removed 7 bases from V and 5 bases from J, with 15 bases in between. The CDR3 spans 14 residues. CDR1 and CDR2 from the germline V gene are LNHDA and SQIVND (reference sequence). The DNA for the CDR3 is TGTGCCAGTATGCATCCGGGACCGAACAATGAGCAGTTCTTC. Protein product: CASMHPGPNNEQFF.

J is TRBJ2-1 and V is TRBV10-3, with TRBD2 matching 9 bases. Germline assignment: CDR1 ENHRY and CDR2 SYGVKD. Trimming at V came to 7 bases and at J to 5 bases, leaving 9 bases not matched to a gene. CDR3 length equals 15 residues. The CDR3 DNA sequence: TGTGCCATCAACCCGGGACTAGCAATAAACAATGAGCAGTTCTTC. Its protein is CAINPGLAINNEQFF.

V usage is TRBV6-1 and J usage is TRBJ2-1, with 9 bases identical to TRBD1. There are 13 residues in the CDR3. Trimming at V came to 7 bases and at J to 5 bases, leaving 3 bases not matched to a gene. Per the germline V gene, CDR1 is MNHNS and CDR2 is SASEGT. The CDR3: CASIDRGNNEQFF. CDR3 nucleotides: TGTGCCAGCATCGACAGGGGGAACAATGAGCAGTTCTTC.

The chain is built from TRBV7-9 and TRBJ2-7; D possibly corresponds to TRBD1 (5 bases). V shed 0 bases and J shed 6 bases, with 12 bases lying between them. Germline assignment: CDR1 SEHNR and CDR2 FQNEAQ (reference sequence). This CDR3 contains 14 residues. The CDR3 DNA reads as TGTGCCAGCAGCTTAGCAGGGGAAATCGGCGAGCAGTACTTC. Amino acids: CASSLAGEIGEQYF.